This TCR beta chain was retrieved from a study of human T cells and chemical hapten exposure. Study summary: The study patch tested 0.01% DPC on the upper back and read results at 6 days. Findings and caveats of the study: Significantly more large CDR3 similarity clusters arose among expanded TCRs than among controls.

Germline CDR1 and CDR2: DFQATT and SNEGSKA (reference sequence). Trimming removed 1 base from V and 0 bases from J, with 8 bases in between. The CDR3 spans 14 residues. TCRdb ran MiXCR on the RACE reads and lists one entry per CDR3 protein. The table shows roughly 200,000 distinct CDR3 sequences, with around 20% occurring only once. Time point reported: patch test 1, 2 weeks after DPC sensitization. Stated treatment: therapeutic diphenylcyclopropenone sensitization with weekly scalp DPC. Blood sampling preceded each patch test application. On this clonotype: Its specificity is not known.

The TCR originated in a woman aged 45-60 years with alopecia areata. Some clones in this sample may be carry-over from other donors' samples. The chain recombines TRBV20-1 with TRBJ2-3; D perhaps matches TRBD2 (6 bases). The specimen was whole blood, collected in connection with sensitization to the hapten diphenylcyclopropenone (DPC). The CDR3 nucleotides are TGCAGTGCTAGAGGGGGACTCAGCACAGATACGCAGTATTTT. It translates to CSARGGLSTDTQYF.